The clone carrying this T cell receptor (beta chain) was detected a few times. The sample belongs to a study of blood T cells in healthy people across ages. A second PCR of 7 to 11 cycles used a sample-barcoded 5' primer and a J-beta primer mix. A single record per CDR3 protein comes from TCRdb applying MiXCR to the 5' RACE reads. The table records about 620,000 distinct CDR3 sequences, over 20% of them present only once. Sequenced: blood. The TCR sequence derives from a man between 65 and 79 years old in good health.

CDR3 loop: CSASSRGYMNTEAFF. In DNA form, the CDR3 reads TGCAGTGCTAGCTCCAGGGGTTACATGAACACTGAAGCTTTCTTT. The gene calls are TRBV20-1 and TRBJ1-1, with a possible D match to TRBD1 (6 bases). CDR3 length: 15 amino acids. V dropped 3 bases and J dropped 0 bases, with 14 bases sitting between them. From germline, CDR1 is DFQATT and CDR2 SNEGSKA (reference sequence).